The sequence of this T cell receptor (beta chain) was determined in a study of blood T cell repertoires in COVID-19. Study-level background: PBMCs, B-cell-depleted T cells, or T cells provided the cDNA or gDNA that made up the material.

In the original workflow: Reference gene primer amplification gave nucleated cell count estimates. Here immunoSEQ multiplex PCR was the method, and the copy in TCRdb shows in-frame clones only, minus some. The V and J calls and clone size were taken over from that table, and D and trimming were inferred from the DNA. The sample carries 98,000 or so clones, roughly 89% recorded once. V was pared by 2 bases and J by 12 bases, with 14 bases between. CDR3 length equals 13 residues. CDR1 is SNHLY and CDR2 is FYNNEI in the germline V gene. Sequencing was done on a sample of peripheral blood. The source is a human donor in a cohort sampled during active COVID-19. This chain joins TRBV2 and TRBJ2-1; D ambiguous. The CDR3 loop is CASSEFQALGQFF. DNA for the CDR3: TGTGCCAGCAGTGAATTCCAGGCTTTGGGGCAGTTCTTC.